A selection of T cell receptor beta chains follows, all from one sample in a study of cytomegalovirus exposure and HLA in healthy donors. TCRdb's table, derived via immunoSEQ multiplex PCR, lists solely in-frame clones and lacks some. The data show fewer than 200,000 clones, roughly four fifths seen once. Sequencing was done on a sample of PBMCs. All receptors derive from a girl aged 2 to 9 in good health and CMV-seropositive. Both conserved end residues are part of each CDR3. D genes are given only for firm matches. Not every row has a clone size; where given, it reads once, few, many or a size class.

v_gene	d_gene	j_gene	abundance	CDR3aa	CDR3nt
TRBV4-1	TRBD2	TRBJ2-7	.	CASSQDNGGRTNYEQYF	TGCGCCAGCAGCCAAGATAATGGCGGGAGGACCAACTACGAGCAGTACTTC
TRBV16	TRBD2	TRBJ2-3	few	CASSRGTSATSTDTQYF	TGTGCCAGCAGCCGAGGTACTAGCGCCACTAGCACAGATACGCAGTATTTT
TRBV7-9	TRBD1	TRBJ2-7	.	CASSSTQGQGTYEQYF	TGTGCCAGCAGCTCCACCCAGGGACAGGGTACCTACGAGCAGTACTTC
TRBV30	.	TRBJ1-1	.	CAWNRNRGRAGSEAFF	TGTGCCTGGAATCGGAATCGTGGGAGGGCGGGGTCTGAAGCTTTCTTT
TRBV6-6	.	TRBJ1-1	.	CASRTEYTCEAFF	TGTGCCAGCAGGACAGAGTACACATGTGAAGCTTTCTTT
TRBV29-1	TRBD1	TRBJ1-2	.	CSVEDHGTGTRAYGYTF	TGCAGCGTTGAAGATCACGGGACAGGGACCCGGGCCTATGGCTACACCTTC
TRBV5-4	.	TRBJ2-4	.	CASSFYRGYIQYF	TGTGCCAGCAGCTTTTACCGGGGGTACATTCAGTACTTC
TRBV27	.	TRBJ1-4	.	CASGTQGGVQKLFF	TGTGCCAGCGGAACACAGGGAGGGGTGCAAAAACTGTTTTTT
TRBV30	.	TRBJ1-2	once	CASARVDFVGYTF	TGTGCATCGGCCAGGGTGGATTTTGTGGGCTACACCTTC
TRBV27	TRBD1	TRBJ2-7	few	CASSFSGTAYEQYF	TGTGCCAGCAGTTTTTCCGGGACAGCCTACGAGCAGTACTTC
TRBV6-1	.	TRBJ2-5	once	CASSEGGTQYF	TGTGCCAGTTCAGAAGGGGGGACCCAGTACTTC
TRBV27	.	TRBJ2-7	.	CASSLSARYEQYF	TGTGCCAGCAGTTTATCGGCTCGATACGAGCAGTACTTC
TRBV9	TRBD1	TRBJ2-5	.	CASSVVGTGEGETQYF	TGTGCCAGCAGCGTAGTCGGGACAGGGGAGGGGGAGACCCAGTACTTC
TRBV7-8	.	TRBJ1-2	.	CASSLVEGLRGGYTF	TGTGCCAGCAGCTTAGTGGAGGGCCTGCGGGGCGGCTACACCTTC
TRBV2	TRBD1	TRBJ2-1	.	CASSTTGTGNNEQFF	TGTGCCAGCAGTACAACCGGGACAGGGAACAATGAGCAGTTCTTC
TRBV9	.	TRBJ2-7	.	CASSPMGLHLYEQYF	TGTGCCAGCAGCCCCATGGGACTGCATCTCTACGAGCAGTACTTC
TRBV4-2	.	TRBJ1-2	once	CASSQDDRVNYGYTF	TGTGCCAGCAGCCAAGATGACCGGGTCAACTATGGCTACACCTTC